The clone carrying this TCR beta chain was recorded once. The antigen is undetermined. The sample belongs to a study of T cells in narcolepsy. Whole-study results and caveats: Reportedly, autoreactive clonotypes were serially detected in patients' blood but not controls'.

CDR1 and CDR2 (germline): SGHRS, YFSETQ. V was pared by 5 bases and J by 6 bases, with 10 bases between. The length of the CDR3 is 12 residues. Sequencing was performed with immunoSEQ multiplex PCR; in TCRdb, only in-frame clones are kept and a portion is missing. Of about 29,000 clones in the sample, 87% were seen once. Sequencing used memory (CD45RA-) CD4+ T cells from blood. The J gene is TRBJ2-3, the V gene TRBV5-1; D uncertain. The sequence was collected from a human donor in good health. CDR3 residues: CASRGSGDTQYF. CDR3 nucleotides: TGCGCCAGCAGGGGTTCTGGGGATACGCAGTATTTT.